This T cell receptor (beta chain) was identified in a study of blood T cell repertoires in COVID-19. Overall study context: Samples taken during acute and convalescent COVID-19 were collected in the United States, Italy and Spain.

Under the authors' procedure: For nucleated cells, counts were estimated from reference gene primer amplification. Libraries were prepared by immunoSEQ multiplex PCR; TCRdb keeps only in-frame clonotypes and omits some of them. That table is the source of V, J and clone size, and D and trimming were worked out from the DNA. Here the sample spans fewer than 350,000 clones, 75% to 95% being singletons. CDR1 and CDR2 (germline): MGHRA, YSYEKL. This CDR3 is built from 14 residues. Trimming pared 5 bases from V and 6 bases from J, leaving 14 bases between. V and J are TRBV4-1 and TRBJ1-5; the D gene is possibly TRBD1 (6 bases). The sequence derives from a woman aged 30 to 39 with COVID-19, enrolled during active disease. The sample taken for sequencing was peripheral blood. The CDR3: CASSDRDTSQPQHF. The CDR3 DNA is TGCGCCAGCAGCGACCGGGACACAAGTCAGCCCCAGCATTTT.